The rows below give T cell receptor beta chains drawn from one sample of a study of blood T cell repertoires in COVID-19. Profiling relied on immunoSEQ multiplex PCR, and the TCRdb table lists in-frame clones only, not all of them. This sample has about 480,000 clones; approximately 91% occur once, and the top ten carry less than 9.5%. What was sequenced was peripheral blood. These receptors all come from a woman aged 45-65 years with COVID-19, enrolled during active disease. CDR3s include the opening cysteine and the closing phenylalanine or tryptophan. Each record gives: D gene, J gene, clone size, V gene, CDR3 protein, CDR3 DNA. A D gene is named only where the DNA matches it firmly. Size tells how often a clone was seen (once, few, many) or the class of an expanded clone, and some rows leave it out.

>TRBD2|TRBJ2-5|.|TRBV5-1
CASSWGLGGQETQYF
TGCGCCAGCAGCTGGGGACTAGGGGGGCAAGAGACCCAGTACTTC
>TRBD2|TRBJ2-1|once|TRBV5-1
CASSWTSGEYNEQFF
TGCGCCAGCAGTTGGACTAGCGGGGAGTACAATGAGCAGTTCTTC
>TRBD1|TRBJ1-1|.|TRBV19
CASSTSPTGGTEAFF
TGTGCCAGTAGTACTTCCCCGACAGGGGGCACTGAAGCTTTCTTT
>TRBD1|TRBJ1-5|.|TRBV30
CAWSEGTGGWQPQHF
TGTGCCTGGAGTGAGGGAACAGGGGGCTGGCAGCCCCAGCATTTT
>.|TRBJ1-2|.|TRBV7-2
CASKSPGQLPYGYTF
TGTGCCAGCAAATCGCCCGGACAGCTACCCTATGGCTACACCTTC
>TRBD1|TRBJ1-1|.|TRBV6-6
CASIFGQGSTEAFF
TGTGCCAGCATTTTCGGACAGGGGTCGACTGAAGCTTTCTTT
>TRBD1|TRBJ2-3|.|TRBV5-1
CASSLGRGPTSTDTQYF
TGCGCCAGCAGCTTGGGCAGGGGGCCAACAAGCACAGATACGCAGTATTTT
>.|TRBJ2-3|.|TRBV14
CASSPLFYTDTQYF
TGTGCCAGCAGCCCACTTTTCTACACAGATACGCAGTATTTT
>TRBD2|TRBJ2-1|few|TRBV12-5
CASGLDLAGGNEQFF
TGTGCTAGTGGTTTGGACCTAGCGGGGGGAAATGAGCAGTTCTTC
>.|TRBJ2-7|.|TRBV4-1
CASSHARDGGYEQYF
TGCGCCAGCAGCCACGCGCGGGACGGGGGCTACGAGCAGTACTTC
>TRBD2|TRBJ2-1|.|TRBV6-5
CASSFTGTSKNEQFF
TGTGCCAGCAGTTTTACCGGGACTAGCAAGAATGAGCAGTTCTTC
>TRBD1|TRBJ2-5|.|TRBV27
CASSVTGGWETQYF
TGTGCCAGCAGTGTTACAGGGGGTTGGGAGACCCAGTACTTC
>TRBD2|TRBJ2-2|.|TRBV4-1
CASSRNGGDNTGELFF
TGCGCCAGCAGCCGGAACGGGGGGGATAACACCGGGGAGCTGTTTTTT
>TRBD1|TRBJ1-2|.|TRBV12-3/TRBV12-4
CASSWDRDDGYTF
TGTGCCAGCAGTTGGGACAGGGACGATGGCTACACCTTC
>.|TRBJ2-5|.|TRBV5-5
CASSLGFQETQYF
TGTGCCAGCAGCCTCGGGTTTCAAGAGACCCAGTACTTC
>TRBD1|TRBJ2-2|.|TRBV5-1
CASSRYPQGQVLTGELFF
TGCGCCAGCAGCCGCTACCCTCAGGGACAGGTACTCACCGGGGAGCTGTTTTTT
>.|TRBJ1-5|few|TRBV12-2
CASRSDRGSNQPQHF
TGTGCAAGTCGCTCGGACAGGGGGAGCAATCAGCCCCAGCATTTT
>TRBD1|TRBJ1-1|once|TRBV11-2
CASSRLGQGNTEAFF
TGTGCCAGCAGCCGCCTGGGACAGGGGAACACTGAAGCTTTCTTT
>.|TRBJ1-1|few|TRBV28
CASSLPRAYEAFF
TGTGCCAGCAGTTTACCCAGGGCCTATGAAGCTTTCTTT
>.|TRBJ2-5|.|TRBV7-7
CASSLGGLISGETQYF
TGTGCCAGCAGCTTAGGCGGCTTGATAAGCGGAGAGACCCAGTACTTC
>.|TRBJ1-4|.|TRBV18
CASSRGSIEKLFF
TGTGCCAGCTCAAGGGGGTCTATTGAAAAACTGTTTTTT
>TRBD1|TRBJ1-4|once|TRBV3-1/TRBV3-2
CASSHSRGTGEGEKLFF
TGTGCCAGCAGCCACTCAAGGGGGACAGGGGAGGGTGAAAAACTGTTTTTT
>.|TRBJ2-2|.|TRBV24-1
CATSDLRRGLDGELFF
TGTGCCACCAGTGATTTGAGGAGGGGGCTAGATGGGGAGCTGTTTTTT
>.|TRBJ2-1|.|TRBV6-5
CASSYPFGSNEQFF
TGTGCCAGCAGTTACCCATTCGGTAGCAATGAGCAGTTCTTC
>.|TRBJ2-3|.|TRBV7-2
CASSLDRPYTDTQYF
TGTGCCAGCAGCTTAGACAGACCTTACACAGATACGCAGTATTTT
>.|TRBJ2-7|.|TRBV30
CAWRRDPSSYEQYF
TGTGCCTGGAGGCGGGACCCTAGCTCCTACGAGCAGTACTTC
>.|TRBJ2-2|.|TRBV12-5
CASGGANTGELFF
TGTGCTAGTGGTGGGGCTAACACCGGGGAGCTGTTTTTT
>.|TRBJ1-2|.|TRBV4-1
CASSRVEQGSYGYTF
TGCGCCAGCAGCCGAGTTGAACAGGGTAGCTATGGCTACACCTTC